The 20 T cell receptor beta chains in this list originate from one sample, sequenced in a study of shared clonotypes between healthy human individuals. Produced via immunoSEQ multiplex PCR; TCRdb's table is partial and in-frame only. The data hold 700,000 to 950,000 clones, with just over 95% observed a single time. Positive CCR7 selection of CD45RO-negative cells yielded the naive CD8 cells, and terminally differentiated effector memory CD45RA+ cells were excluded. Source material: naive CD8+ T cells sorted from blood. The source is a man under 40 in good health.

J is TRBJ1-3 and V is TRBV11-2; D not resolved. The germline V and J ends were trimmed by 7 bases and 7 bases, with 8 bases remaining between them. Germline V gene data show CDR1 as SGHAT and CDR2 as FQNNGV. CDR3 length equals 11 residues. Written as DNA, the CDR3 is TGTGCCAGCACCTCCGTGAACACCATATATTTT. The encoded protein is CASTSVNTIYF.

Notes on this clone: The same CDR3 is also encoded by other DNA sequences in this sample. The J gene is TRBJ2-7, the V gene TRBV11-2; D gene ambiguous. Trimming removed 1 base from V and 3 bases from J, with 7 bases in between. CDR1 and CDR2 (germline): SGHAT, FQNNGV. The CDR3 length is 13 residues. This chain's CDR3 is CASSLGTLYEQYF. CDR3 coding DNA: TGTGCCAGCAGCTTAGGGACCCTCTACGAGCAGTACTTC.

This chain joins TRBV7-9 and TRBJ2-7, with D possibly TRBD1 on 5 matching bases. CDR3 length equals 14 residues. Germline CDR1 is SEHNR and CDR2 is FQNEAQ (reference sequence). Trimming cost V 0 bases and J 3 bases, with 9 bases left between them. The DNA for the CDR3 is TGTGCCAGCAGCTTAGCTCCAGGGATCTACGAGCAGTACTTC. Encoded protein: CASSLAPGIYEQYF. The variable domain in full, completed from reference TRBV7-9 and TRBJ2-7, reads DTGVSQNPRHKITKRGQNVTFRCDPISEHNRLYWYRQTLGQGPEFLTYFQNEAQLEKSRLLSDRFSAERPKGSFSTLEIQRTEQGDSAMYLCASSLAPGIYEQYFGPGTRLTVT.

The V call is TRBV27, the J call TRBJ1-5; TRBD1 might be the D (6 bases). CDR3 length: 14 residues. V was cut by 2 bases and J by 5 bases, with 10 bases left in between. CDR1 and CDR2 from the germline V gene are MNHEY and SMNVEV (reference sequence). In nucleotides, the CDR3 is TGTGCCAGCAGTTTAATGGCAGGGGATCAGCCCCAGCATTTT. Amino acid sequence: CASSLMAGDQPQHF.

The chain couples TRBV6-6 to TRBJ1-2; no definite D call. Trimming shortened V by 5 bases and J by 5 bases, and 15 bases separated the two germline ends. The CDR3 loop spans 14 amino acids. CDR1 is MNHNY, CDR2 SVGAGI, per germline (reference sequence). CDR3 protein: CASSPVSGSYGYTF. The CDR3 DNA follows: TGTGCCAGCAGTCCGGTGTCGGGGTCTTATGGCTACACCTTC.

This chain connects TRBV2 to TRBJ2-5; 11 positions match TRBD2. This CDR3 is built from 15 residues. Germline V gene lookup returns CDR1 SNHLY and CDR2 FYNNEI. Losses at the gene ends were 6 bases for V and 2 bases for J; bases not matched to a gene: 5. DNA of the CDR3: TGTGCCAGCAGCGCCGGGACTAGCGGACAAGAGACCCAGTACTTC. Amino acid sequence: CASSAGTSGQETQYF.

The rearrangement uses TRBV10-3 and TRBJ1-1; D perhaps matches TRBD1 (5 bases). V was cut by 0 bases and J by 0 bases, with 8 bases left in between. CDR1 is ENHRY, CDR2 SYGVKD, per germline. This CDR3 has 15 amino acids. The CDR3 region is CAISESQGVNTEAFF. The CDR3 nucleotides read TGTGCCATCAGTGAGTCGCAAGGGGTGAACACTGAAGCTTTCTTT.

The chain carries TRBV18 and TRBJ2-1; D is uncertain. Trimming left V 4 bases short and J 2 bases short, with 12 bases between. Germline lookup yields CDR1 KGHSH and CDR2 LQKENI. The CDR3 consists of 15 residues. The CDR3 DNA follows: TGTGCCAGCTCACTTAGGGATCGTACCTACAATGAGCAGTTCTTC. Translation gives CASSLRDRTYNEQFF.

The J gene is TRBJ1-2, the V gene TRBV27; D gene ambiguous. Per germline, CDR1 MNHEY and CDR2 SMNVEV (reference sequence). V was pared by 5 bases and J by 4 bases, with 14 bases between. The CDR3 has 14 residues. This chain's CDR3 is CASSAGPDVYGYTF. Here the CDR3 DNA reads TGTGCCAGCAGTGCCGGCCCGGACGTCTATGGCTACACCTTC.

CDR3 sequence (DNA): TGTGCCAGCAGCTTAGCGCAGGTCCGCACAGATACGCAGTATTTT. Protein: CASSLAQVRTDTQYF. V usage is TRBV7-2 and J usage is TRBJ2-3; D gene uncertain. Trimming stripped 0 bases from V and 1 base from J, with 8 bases between. The CDR3 length is 15 residues. Germline values: CDR1 SGHTA, CDR2 FQGNSA. Full variable domain (rest looked up from reference TRBV7-2 and TRBJ2-3): GAGVSQSPSNKVTEKGKDVELRCDPISGHTALYWYRQSLGQGLEFLIYFQGNSAPDKSGLPSDRFSAERTGGSVSTLTIQRTQQEDSAVYLCASSLAQVRTDTQYFGPGTRLTVL.

Here the CDR3 reads CASSLGTHGYTF. For the CDR3, the DNA is TGTGCCAGCAGCTTAGGCACCCATGGCTACACCTTC. The J gene is TRBJ1-2, the V gene TRBV7-8; D call uncertain. Germline-derived CDR1 and CDR2 are SGHVS and FQNEAQ. The V and J ends lost 1 base and 6 bases respectively, with 6 bases between them. The CDR3 runs 12 residues.

The V call is TRBV15, the J call TRBJ2-7; D is possibly TRBD1 (6 bases). The CDR3 extends over 16 amino acids. Germline V CDR1 and CDR2: LNHNV, YYDKDF (reference sequence). V lost 2 bases to trimming and J lost 3 bases, with 17 bases between them. In DNA form, the CDR3 reads TGTGCCACCAGCAGACGAACCCCGGGACAACTCTACGAGCAGTACTTC. It specifies CATSRRTPGQLYEQYF.

V gene TRBV13 combines with J gene TRBJ2-7, with 7 nucleotides matching TRBD1. The CDR3 runs 14 residues. V was clipped by 4 bases and J by 4 bases; unmatched bases: 7. Germline V gives CDR1 PRHDT, CDR2 FYEKMQ (reference sequence). CDR3 sequence reads: CASSSRTGVYEQYF. In nucleotides, the CDR3 is TGTGCCAGCAGCTCCCGGACAGGAGTTTACGAGCAGTACTTC.

This clone was seen once. The CDR3 is CASSLRELAGGRYEQFF. The DNA of the CDR3 is TGTGCCAGCAGCCTCCGGGAACTAGCGGGAGGGCGATATGAGCAGTTCTTC. The V and J genes are TRBV7-9 and TRBJ2-1; the match to TRBD2 covers 13 bases. Germline CDR1 is SEHNR and CDR2 is FQNEAQ (reference sequence). Trimming took 5 bases from V and 8 from J; bases not matched to a gene: 12. The CDR3 covers 17 residues.

V gene TRBV21-1 combines with J gene TRBJ1-1. TRBV21-1 is annotated as a pseudogene. This CDR3 has 15 residues. CDR3 in DNA: TGTGCCAGCAGCAACCTAGGACGGCTGAACACTGAAGCTTTCTTT. Residues: CASSNLGRLNTEAFF.

The chain recombines TRBV27 with TRBJ1-5; the D is unclear. Per the germline V gene, CDR1 is MNHEY and CDR2 is SMNVEV (reference sequence). The V end was cut by 2 bases, the J end by 1 base, with 3 bases between. The CDR3 has 13 residues. The CDR3 sequence: CASSLESNQPQHF. Here the CDR3 DNA reads TGTGCCAGCAGTTTAGAAAGCAATCAGCCCCAGCATTTT.

CDR3 sequence reads: CASNGGTGELFF. The CDR3 DNA sequence: TGTGCCAGCAACGGGGGAACCGGGGAGCTGTTTTTT. V is TRBV25-1 and J is TRBJ2-2, with a weak D call TRBD2 (6 bases). CDR3 length: 12 amino acids. V lost 7 bases and J lost 5, with 8 bases in between. Germline CDR1 MGHDK, CDR2 SYGVNS. Filled out from reference TRBV25-1 and TRBJ2-2, the complete variable domain reads EADIYQTPRYLVIGTGKKITLECSQTMGHDKMYWYQQDPGMELHLIHYSYGVNSTEKGDLSSESTVSRIRTEHFPLTLESARPSHTSQYLCASNGGTGELFFGEGSRLTVL.

This sequence joins TRBV9 and TRBJ1-1, with 11 bases identical to TRBD1. Germline V CDR1 and CDR2: SGDLS, YYNGEE. This CDR3 comprises 16 residues. Trimming removed 4 bases from V and 1 base from J; junction bases left unmatched: 6. The CDR3 sequence is CASSPRTGGTNTEAFF. CDR3 sequence (DNA): TGTGCCAGCAGCCCGAGGACAGGGGGCACGAACACTGAAGCTTTCTTT.

This chain connects TRBV9 to TRBJ2-1; 7 bases match TRBD2. CDR1 and CDR2 from the germline V gene are SGDLS and YYNGEE. Losses at the gene ends were 5 bases for V and 3 bases for J; bases not matched to a gene: 8. This CDR3 region has 15 residues. CDR3 residues: CASSTLAADYNEQFF. CDR3 nucleotides: TGTGCCAGCAGTACTCTAGCGGCCGACTACAATGAGCAGTTCTTC.

This clone was observed a handful of times. Other DNA sequences of this sample code for an identical CDR3. This chain uses TRBV27 with TRBJ1-1; tentative D call: TRBD1 (5 bases). The germline gives CDR1 MNHEY, CDR2 SMNVEV (reference sequence). The length of the CDR3 is 13 residues. Trimming stripped 2 bases from V and 1 base from J, with 5 bases between. Here the CDR3 reads CASSLGGNTEAFF. The CDR3, as DNA: TGTGCCAGCAGTTTAGGGGGGAACACTGAAGCTTTCTTT.